This TCR beta chain was sequenced for a study of Tregs in tolerant kidney transplant recipients. Notes on the study in general: Activated donor B cell expansion appeared to reveal the most relevant donor-specific TCRbeta repertoire. No direct test of biological reproducibility was done here.

The table came from immunoSEQ multiplex PCR; TCRdb's copy has only in-frame clones and leaves some out. The sample holds some 100,000 clones, 85% to 95% seen once. CD4+CD25+CD127- Tregs, CD4+CD25- non-Tregs, CD4 and CD8 cells were sorted. Details on this clone: Its antigen is not known.

Germline loops: CDR1 SGDLS, CDR2 YYNGEE. Trimming removed 4 bases at V and 2 bases at J, with 13 bases between. The CDR3 consists of 15 residues. What was sequenced was CD4+ T cells from blood. The clonotype was recovered from a human donor in good health. The chain employs TRBV9 and TRBJ2-4, with D perhaps matching TRBD2 (5 bases). The CDR3 nucleotides read TGTGCCAGCAGCCGGGGAGTTGGGTCCAAAAACATTCAGTACTTC. Its translation: CASSRGVGSKNIQYF.